This is a list of T cell receptor beta chains from one sample in a study of blood T cell repertoires in COVID-19. Sequencing was performed with immunoSEQ multiplex PCR; in TCRdb, only in-frame clones are kept and a portion is missing. There are roughly 200,000 clones in the sample; more than 70% occur only once, and 3.5% to 5% lies in the top ten. The sample taken for sequencing was peripheral blood. Receptor source: a woman under 40 with acute or convalescent COVID-19. Each CDR3 is given with its conserved first and last residue. Fields, in order: D gene, J gene, clone size, V gene, CDR3 protein, CDR3 DNA. D genes are given only for firm matches. Some rows have no size entry. The others give once, few or many, or a class for an expanded clone.

-,TRBJ1-2,-,TRBV6-1,CASSEARYYGYTF,TGTGCCAGCAGTGAAGCCAGATACTATGGCTACACCTTC
-,TRBJ1-1,-,TRBV24-1,CATSDPNQQAKAFF,TGTGCCACCAGTGATCCCAACCAACAAGCGAAGGCTTTCTTT
TRBD1,TRBJ2-7,once,TRBV6-5,CASSYRGFTYEQYF,TGTGCCAGCAGCTACAGGGGTTTCACATACGAGCAGTACTTC
-,TRBJ1-2,-,TRBV10-3,CASQTARGFGGYTF,TGTGCCAGTCAAACCGCCAGGGGATTTGGTGGCTACACCTTC
-,TRBJ2-2,-,TRBV9,CASSDQGWTGELFF,TGTGCCAGCAGCGATCAGGGTTGGACCGGGGAGCTGTTTTTT
-,TRBJ1-3,-,TRBV7-9,CASTRDSGNTIYF,TGTGCCAGCACCAGAGACTCTGGAAACACCATATATTTT
-,TRBJ2-6,-,TRBV14,CASSQDLLSSGANVLTF,TGTGCCAGCAGCCAAGATCTGTTATCCTCTGGGGCCAACGTCCTGACTTTC
TRBD1,TRBJ1-2,-,TRBV5-1,CASSEGQGGGYTF,TGCGCCAGCAGCGAGGGACAGGGTGGTGGCTACACCTTC
-,TRBJ1-1,-,TRBV14,CASSQEVGDKAFF,TGTGCCAGCAGCCAAGAAGTTGGGGACAAAGCTTTCTTT
-,TRBJ1-1,-,TRBV6-1,CASSEDGVRGMNTEAFF,TGTGCCAGCAGTGAAGATGGGGTTAGAGGGATGAACACTGAAGCTTTCTTT
-,TRBJ2-3,-,TRBV19,CASNKRRTNTDTQYF,TGTGCCAGTAACAAGCGGCGGACCAACACAGATACGCAGTATTTT
-,TRBJ2-1,-,TRBV4-1,CASSQAQIGEQFF,TGCGCCAGCAGCCAAGCCCAGATTGGTGAGCAGTTCTTC
-,TRBJ2-1,-,TRBV2,CASSFTGWEQFF,TGTGCCAGCAGTTTTACAGGGTGGGAGCAGTTCTTC
TRBD1,TRBJ2-1,-,TRBV2,CARLFPGQGESEQFF,TGTGCCAGACTTTTCCCGGGACAGGGGGAGTCTGAGCAGTTCTTC
-,TRBJ2-5,-,TRBV5-1,CASRLQETQYF,TGCGCCAGCAGGCTACAAGAGACCCAGTACTTC
-,TRBJ1-4,-,TRBV12-3/TRBV12-4,CASSGGHLEKLFF,TGTGCCAGCAGTGGGGGACACCTAGAAAAACTGTTTTTT
-,TRBJ2-2,-,TRBV11-2,CASSLGPGESTGELFF,TGTGCCAGCAGCTTAGGTCCCGGGGAGAGCACCGGGGAGCTGTTTTTT
-,TRBJ2-1,once,TRBV6-5,CASGGTDNEQFF,TGTGCCAGCGGGGGGACTGACAATGAGCAGTTCTTC
-,TRBJ2-1,-,TRBV20-1,CSATRVREQFF,TGCAGTGCAACTAGGGTGCGTGAGCAGTTCTTC
TRBD2,TRBJ2-5,-,TRBV6-1,CASSEELAGGPKQETQYF,TGTGCCAGCAGTGAGGAGCTAGCGGGAGGGCCTAAACAAGAGACCCAGTACTTC
-,TRBJ2-2,-,TRBV28,CASSSFGELFF,TGTGCCAGCAGTTCTTTCGGGGAGCTGTTTTTT
-,TRBJ2-2,-,TRBV11-1,CASSFFSFNTGELFF,TGTGCCAGCAGCTTTTTTTCTTTTAATACAGGGGAGCTGTTTTTT
TRBD2,TRBJ2-5,-,TRBV5-1,CASSLEAGGARETQYF,TGCGCCAGCAGCTTGGAAGCGGGAGGTGCCCGGGAGACCCAGTACTTC
-,TRBJ2-1,once,TRBV19,CASTGNSYNEQFF,TGTGCCAGTACAGGGAATTCCTACAATGAGCAGTTCTTC